Listed below are T cell receptor beta chains from one sample, sequenced in a study of shared clonotypes between healthy human individuals. The protocol was immunoSEQ multiplex PCR, while the TCRdb copy is restricted to in-frame clones and leaves out a portion. The data contain roughly 2,500,000 clones, approximately 93% of them singletons. The sample comprised naive CD4+ T cells from PBMCs. All receptors come from a man between 18 and 29 years old in good health. Some clones in this sample may be carry-over from other donors' samples. The CDR3 runs from the conserved cysteine through the conserved F or W. Fields, in order: CDR3 DNA, CDR3 protein, CDR3 length, clone size, D gene, J gene, V gene. The D gene is left open where the match is weak. The size entry is marked missing in some rows and otherwise reads once, few, many or a size class.

cdr3_nt: TGCGCCAGCAGCCAAGCACAGACAGTTGGGGCTTTCTTT
cdr3_aa: CASSQAQTVGAFF
cdr3_length: 13
clone_size: -
d_call: -
j_call: TRBJ1-1
v_call: TRBV4-3

cdr3_nt: TGTGCCAGCAGTCGGACAGGGGGCCTCTCCGAGGCGCAGTATTTT
cdr3_aa: CASSRTGGLSEAQYF
cdr3_length: 15
clone_size: -
d_call: TRBD1
j_call: TRBJ2-3
v_call: TRBV28

cdr3_nt: TGCGCCAGCAGCTTGGACGGAGGGGATCAGCCCCAGCATTTT
cdr3_aa: CASSLDGGDQPQHF
cdr3_length: 14
clone_size: few
d_call: -
j_call: TRBJ1-5
v_call: TRBV5-1

cdr3_nt: TGTGCCAGCAGCACCGAGAGGGGAGGCACTGAAGCTTTCTTT
cdr3_aa: CASSTERGGTEAFF
cdr3_length: 14
clone_size: -
d_call: -
j_call: TRBJ1-1
v_call: TRBV5-4

cdr3_nt: TGCAGCGTTGAGACCCGGGTCGCGAACACTGAAGCTTTCTTT
cdr3_aa: CSVETRVANTEAFF
cdr3_length: 14
clone_size: -
d_call: -
j_call: TRBJ1-1
v_call: TRBV29-1

cdr3_nt: TGTGCCAGCAGCTCATCAGGGGGCGGGCAGCCCCAGCATTTT
cdr3_aa: CASSSSGGGQPQHF
cdr3_length: 14
clone_size: -
d_call: TRBD1
j_call: TRBJ1-5
v_call: TRBV6-5

cdr3_nt: TGCGCCAGCAGCTTGTTCATGGACAGAAACACTGAAGCTTTCTTT
cdr3_aa: CASSLFMDRNTEAFF
cdr3_length: 15
clone_size: -
d_call: -
j_call: TRBJ1-1
v_call: TRBV5-1

cdr3_nt: TGTGCCAGCAGTTATCCCTGGAGCTTTGAAGCTTTCTTT
cdr3_aa: CASSYPWSFEAFF
cdr3_length: 13
clone_size: -
d_call: -
j_call: TRBJ1-1
v_call: TRBV6-6

cdr3_nt: TGTGCCAGCAGTTTACTAGCGGGAGCCTCCTACGAGCAGTACTTC
cdr3_aa: CASSLLAGASYEQYF
cdr3_length: 15
clone_size: -
d_call: TRBD2
j_call: TRBJ2-7
v_call: TRBV9

cdr3_nt: TGTGCCAGCGGCCTACTAGCGACCTACGAGCAGTACTTC
cdr3_aa: CASGLLATYEQYF
cdr3_length: 13
clone_size: -
d_call: TRBD2
j_call: TRBJ2-7
v_call: TRBV2

cdr3_nt: TGTGCCAGCAGTCGAATACTAGGTCTAATGAATTCACCCCTCCACTTT
cdr3_aa: CASSRILGLMNSPLHF
cdr3_length: 16
clone_size: -
d_call: -
j_call: TRBJ1-6
v_call: TRBV27

cdr3_nt: TGTGCCAGCAGCTTAGCCAGGGATAACTATGGCTACACCTTC
cdr3_aa: CASSLARDNYGYTF
cdr3_length: 14
clone_size: -
d_call: -
j_call: TRBJ1-2
v_call: TRBV7-2

cdr3_nt: TGCGCCAGCGGAGAGACATTAAAAGCGGGGAGGGCTAGCACAGATACGCAGTATTTT
cdr3_aa: CASGETLKAGRASTDTQYF
cdr3_length: 19
clone_size: -
d_call: TRBD2
j_call: TRBJ2-3
v_call: TRBV5-1

cdr3_nt: TGCGCCAGCAGCTTGTCCCCAGGGAGGGAGACCCAGTACTTC
cdr3_aa: CASSLSPGRETQYF
cdr3_length: 14
clone_size: -
d_call: -
j_call: TRBJ2-5
v_call: TRBV5-1

cdr3_nt: TGCGCCAGCAGCCCCGGACGGCGCCAAGAGACCCAGTACTTC
cdr3_aa: CASSPGRRQETQYF
cdr3_length: 14
clone_size: once
d_call: -
j_call: TRBJ2-5
v_call: TRBV5-1

cdr3_nt: TGTGCCAGCAGCTCGGCTGTGGCGGGAGAACGGGAGACCCAGTACTTC
cdr3_aa: CASSSAVAGERETQYF
cdr3_length: 16
clone_size: -
d_call: TRBD2
j_call: TRBJ2-5
v_call: TRBV5-6

cdr3_nt: TGCGCCAGCAGCCCATGGGCGCACTACGAGCAGTACTTC
cdr3_aa: CASSPWAHYEQYF
cdr3_length: 13
clone_size: -
d_call: -
j_call: TRBJ2-7
v_call: TRBV5-1

cdr3_nt: TGTGCCATCCAGAGGGACAGGGGTACTAACTATGGCTACACCTTC
cdr3_aa: CAIQRDRGTNYGYTF
cdr3_length: 15
clone_size: -
d_call: TRBD1
j_call: TRBJ1-2
v_call: TRBV10-3

cdr3_nt: TGTGCCAGCAGTTTTCCCGGCACTAGCGGGAGGGTCGAGCAGTACTTC
cdr3_aa: CASSFPGTSGRVEQYF
cdr3_length: 16
clone_size: -
d_call: TRBD2
j_call: TRBJ2-7
v_call: TRBV28

cdr3_nt: TGTGCCAGCAGCTCTAAAAGGGACCCCTCCTACGAGCAGTACTTC
cdr3_aa: CASSSKRDPSYEQYF
cdr3_length: 15
clone_size: -
d_call: -
j_call: TRBJ2-7
v_call: TRBV5-4

cdr3_nt: TGTGCCACCAGCAGAGATGTGGGCTCCTACAATGAGCAGTTCTTC
cdr3_aa: CATSRDVGSYNEQFF
cdr3_length: 15
clone_size: -
d_call: -
j_call: TRBJ2-1
v_call: TRBV15

cdr3_nt: TGTGCCAGCAGGGGGACAGGTGTCGAGTACTTC
cdr3_aa: CASRGTGVEYF
cdr3_length: 11
clone_size: -
d_call: TRBD1
j_call: TRBJ2-7
v_call: TRBV7-9

cdr3_nt: TGTGCCAGCAGCCTCCGGGACAGTGGCGAGCAGTACTTC
cdr3_aa: CASSLRDSGEQYF
cdr3_length: 13
clone_size: -
d_call: TRBD1
j_call: TRBJ2-7
v_call: TRBV7-9

cdr3_nt: TGTGCCAGCAGTTTCGCTCGCGCAGGGGGCGCTTTTACTTATACGCAGTATTTT
cdr3_aa: CASSFARAGGAFTYTQYF
cdr3_length: 18
clone_size: -
d_call: TRBD1
j_call: TRBJ2-3
v_call: TRBV28

cdr3_nt: TGCGCCAGCAGCTCAACCGGGGATAACTATGGCTACACCTTC
cdr3_aa: CASSSTGDNYGYTF
cdr3_length: 14
clone_size: -
d_call: -
j_call: TRBJ1-2
v_call: TRBV5-1

cdr3_nt: TGTGCCAGCAGTTACGAGGCGGGCCTAGGGGGGGGGCCCTACGAGCAGTACTTC
cdr3_aa: CASSYEAGLGGGPYEQYF
cdr3_length: 18
clone_size: -
d_call: -
j_call: TRBJ2-7
v_call: TRBV27

cdr3_nt: TGTGCCACAGAGGGGCAGGGCGGGGGCTACACCTTC
cdr3_aa: CATEGQGGGYTF
cdr3_length: 12
clone_size: -
d_call: -
j_call: TRBJ1-2
v_call: TRBV30

cdr3_nt: TGTGCCAGCAGCCTTGGACGCGCGGGCAATCAGCCCCAGCATTTT
cdr3_aa: CASSLGRAGNQPQHF
cdr3_length: 15
clone_size: -
d_call: -
j_call: TRBJ1-5
v_call: TRBV7-2

cdr3_nt: TGTGCCAGCAGTGATCGGATCGGGGAGCTGTTTTTT
cdr3_aa: CASSDRIGELFF
cdr3_length: 12
clone_size: -
d_call: -
j_call: TRBJ2-2
v_call: TRBV6-1

cdr3_nt: TGTGCCAGCAGCGTAGCAGGGACTAGGGGATTTGAGCAGTTCTTC
cdr3_aa: CASSVAGTRGFEQFF
cdr3_length: 15
clone_size: -
d_call: TRBD2
j_call: TRBJ2-1
v_call: TRBV9

cdr3_nt: TGTGCCAGCAAGACTAGCGGGAGGGCTCTGAACGAGCAGTACTTC
cdr3_aa: CASKTSGRALNEQYF
cdr3_length: 15
clone_size: -
d_call: TRBD2
j_call: TRBJ2-7
v_call: TRBV28

cdr3_nt: TGTGCCATCCAGGCAGACCTGGGACAGGAGAAATATGGCTACACCTTC
cdr3_aa: CAIQADLGQEKYGYTF
cdr3_length: 16
clone_size: -
d_call: TRBD1
j_call: TRBJ1-2
v_call: TRBV28

cdr3_nt: TGTGCCAGCAGTGCTATTAGCTCCTACGAGCAGTACTTC
cdr3_aa: CASSAISSYEQYF
cdr3_length: 13
clone_size: once
d_call: -
j_call: TRBJ2-7
v_call: TRBV27

cdr3_nt: TGTGCCAGCAAACCCGAGCGGGGTAACTCCTACGAGCAGTACTTC
cdr3_aa: CASKPERGNSYEQYF
cdr3_length: 15
clone_size: -
d_call: TRBD2
j_call: TRBJ2-7
v_call: TRBV6-5

cdr3_nt: TGTGCCAGCAGCGTAGCCACAGGGGGGGAAAGTGGCTACACCTTC
cdr3_aa: CASSVATGGESGYTF
cdr3_length: 15
clone_size: -
d_call: TRBD1
j_call: TRBJ1-2
v_call: TRBV9

cdr3_nt: TGTGCCAGCAGCGTGGACAGAAACTATGGCTACACCTTC
cdr3_aa: CASSVDRNYGYTF
cdr3_length: 13
clone_size: -
d_call: -
j_call: TRBJ1-2
v_call: TRBV7-8

cdr3_nt: TGTGCCAGCAGTTACGTGGTCTCCACAGATACGCAGTATTTT
cdr3_aa: CASSYVVSTDTQYF
cdr3_length: 14
clone_size: -
d_call: -
j_call: TRBJ2-3
v_call: TRBV6-5

cdr3_nt: TGTGCCAGCAGCCGTACAGGGGGTAGGCACGTCCTGACTTTC
cdr3_aa: CASSRTGGRHVLTF
cdr3_length: 14
clone_size: -
d_call: TRBD1
j_call: TRBJ2-6
v_call: TRBV28

cdr3_nt: TGCGCCAGCGGCCCGGAGGGGGGGTCCGGGGAGCTGTTTTTT
cdr3_aa: CASGPEGGSGELFF
cdr3_length: 14
clone_size: -
d_call: -
j_call: TRBJ2-2
v_call: TRBV5-1

cdr3_nt: TGTGCCAGCAGTTTAAGGGCCGAGGGGGGCGAGCAGTTCTTC
cdr3_aa: CASSLRAEGGEQFF
cdr3_length: 14
clone_size: -
d_call: -
j_call: TRBJ2-1
v_call: TRBV28

cdr3_nt: TGTGCCAGCAGTGGTGACAGGTCAAGCAATCAGCCCCAGCATTTT
cdr3_aa: CASSGDRSSNQPQHF
cdr3_length: 15
clone_size: few
d_call: -
j_call: TRBJ1-5
v_call: TRBV28

cdr3_nt: TGTGCCAGCTCACGAGGACAGGGCATGTCTGGGGCCAACGTCCTGACTTTC
cdr3_aa: CASSRGQGMSGANVLTF
cdr3_length: 17
clone_size: -
d_call: TRBD1
j_call: TRBJ2-6
v_call: TRBV18

cdr3_nt: TGTGCCATCAGGCCGGGACAGCACACCGGGGAGCTGTTTTTT
cdr3_aa: CAIRPGQHTGELFF
cdr3_length: 14
clone_size: -
d_call: TRBD1
j_call: TRBJ2-2
v_call: TRBV10-3

cdr3_nt: TGTGCCAGCAGTGGCCGACTAGCGGGAGGGCGAGCAGATACGCAGTATTTT
cdr3_aa: CASSGRLAGGRADTQYF
cdr3_length: 17
clone_size: -
d_call: TRBD2
j_call: TRBJ2-3
v_call: TRBV6-1

cdr3_nt: TGTGCCAGCAGTGAACTGATCGGGGGCTACACCTTC
cdr3_aa: CASSELIGGYTF
cdr3_length: 12
clone_size: -
d_call: -
j_call: TRBJ1-2
v_call: TRBV6-1

cdr3_nt: TGCGCCAGCAGCCAACCCGGAGGTGATGAGCAGTTCTTC
cdr3_aa: CASSQPGGDEQFF
cdr3_length: 13
clone_size: once
d_call: -
j_call: TRBJ2-1
v_call: TRBV4-1

cdr3_nt: TGTGCCACCAGCAGAGGGGGCCGACTAGGCTCTGGAAACACCATATATTTT
cdr3_aa: CATSRGGRLGSGNTIYF
cdr3_length: 17
clone_size: -
d_call: -
j_call: TRBJ1-3
v_call: TRBV15

cdr3_nt: TGTGCCAGCAGTTTAACCGCAGGATACAATGAGCAGTTCTTC
cdr3_aa: CASSLTAGYNEQFF
cdr3_length: 14
clone_size: -
d_call: -
j_call: TRBJ2-1
v_call: TRBV28

cdr3_nt: TGTGCCAGCAGTTTCCCGTCAGTTGGGCAGGATACGCAGTATTTT
cdr3_aa: CASSFPSVGQDTQYF
cdr3_length: 15
clone_size: -
d_call: -
j_call: TRBJ2-3
v_call: TRBV28

cdr3_nt: TGTGCCAGCAGTTTATCCCGAGACCTCCAGGCTTTCTTT
cdr3_aa: CASSLSRDLQAFF
cdr3_length: 13
clone_size: -
d_call: -
j_call: TRBJ1-1
v_call: TRBV27

cdr3_nt: TGTGCCAGCAGCCCGGGGGGCATAAGCGGGAGGGTCAGCTCCTACAATGAGCAGTTCTTC
cdr3_aa: CASSPGGISGRVSSYNEQFF
cdr3_length: 20
clone_size: -
d_call: TRBD2
j_call: TRBJ2-1
v_call: TRBV5-4

cdr3_nt: TGTGCCAGCAGCCAAGGGACAGGGGGCTACCTGAACACTGAAGCTTTCTTT
cdr3_aa: CASSQGTGGYLNTEAFF
cdr3_length: 17
clone_size: -
d_call: TRBD1
j_call: TRBJ1-1
v_call: TRBV4-2

cdr3_nt: TGCGCCAGCAGCCCTATCCGCCAGGGCCCCACAGGTGAGCAGTTCTTC
cdr3_aa: CASSPIRQGPTGEQFF
cdr3_length: 16
clone_size: -
d_call: -
j_call: TRBJ2-1
v_call: TRBV5-1